Below, 4 T cell receptor beta chains from the same sample are listed, as sequenced in a study of blood T cell repertoires in COVID-19. Only in-frame clones appear in the TCRdb table, and some are missing; sequencing was by immunoSEQ multiplex PCR. The sample lists 380,000 or so clones; more than 70% were seen once. The sample consisted of peripheral blood. The receptor set was obtained from a man aged 35-49 years with acute or convalescent COVID-19.

This clone was detected only once. This sequence joins TRBV11-2 and TRBJ2-5; D perhaps matches TRBD2 (6 bases). V was shortened by 5 bases and J by 7 bases, with 11 bases between the two germline ends. This CDR3 is 12 amino acids long. In germline, CDR1 is SGHAT, CDR2 FQNNGV. The CDR3 DNA sequence: TGTGCCAGCAGCCGGGAGAGGGGGACCCAGTACTTC. Protein product: CASSRERGTQYF.

The chain uses TRBV28 and TRBJ2-2; D possibly corresponds to TRBD1 (7 bases). Trimming took 3 bases from V and 5 from J, leaving 16 bases between them. Germline-derived CDR1 and CDR2 are MDHEN and SYDVKM. The CDR3 is 16 amino acids. For the CDR3, the DNA is TGTGCCAGCAGTTTCGCCGGGGGCAGGGGGACCGGGGAGCTGTTTTTT. Residues: CASSFAGGRGTGELFF.

J is TRBJ1-1 and V is TRBV24-1, with 7 nucleotides matching TRBD1. Trimming cost V 2 bases and J 3 bases; bases outside gene matches: 5. The CDR3 sequence is 15 residues long. In germline, CDR1 is KGHDR, CDR2 SFDVKD. In DNA form, the CDR3 reads TGTGCCACCAGTGATTGGGGCAGGGGGGACACTGAAGCTTTCTTT. Amino acids: CATSDWGRGDTEAFF.

The chain has TRBV28 and TRBJ1-1; TRBD1 agrees at 7 bases. This CDR3 comprises 14 residues. CDR1 and CDR2 (germline): MDHEN, SYDVKM. The V segment lost 8 bases and the J segment 4 bases; nucleotides outside the gene matches: 10. The CDR3 region has the DNA TGTGCCAGCTACCCGGACAGGTTTTTCACTGAAGCTTTCTTT. Protein: CASYPDRFFTEAFF.